This TCR beta chain was observed in a study of cytomegalovirus exposure and HLA in healthy donors. The germline gives CDR1 MNHEY, CDR2 SVGAGI. CDR3 size: 13 residues. Trimming took off 2 bases at V and 0 bases at J, with 5 bases between the two ends. This clone was detected a few times. The PCR made use of 60 Vbeta and 13 Jbeta primers. Sequencing used immunoSEQ multiplex PCR; TCRdb keeps in-frame clones, though not all of them. The sample holds 150,000 to 200,000 clones, over 75% seen once. This clonotype originated in a man between 18 and 35 years old in good health and CMV-seronegative. The rearrangement joins TRBV6-5 to TRBJ2-7, with D possibly matching TRBD1 (5 bases). Sequencing was done on a sample of PBMCs. CDR3 protein: CASSYQGSYEQYF. DNA of the CDR3: TGTGCCAGCAGTTACCAGGGCTCCTACGAGCAGTACTTC.